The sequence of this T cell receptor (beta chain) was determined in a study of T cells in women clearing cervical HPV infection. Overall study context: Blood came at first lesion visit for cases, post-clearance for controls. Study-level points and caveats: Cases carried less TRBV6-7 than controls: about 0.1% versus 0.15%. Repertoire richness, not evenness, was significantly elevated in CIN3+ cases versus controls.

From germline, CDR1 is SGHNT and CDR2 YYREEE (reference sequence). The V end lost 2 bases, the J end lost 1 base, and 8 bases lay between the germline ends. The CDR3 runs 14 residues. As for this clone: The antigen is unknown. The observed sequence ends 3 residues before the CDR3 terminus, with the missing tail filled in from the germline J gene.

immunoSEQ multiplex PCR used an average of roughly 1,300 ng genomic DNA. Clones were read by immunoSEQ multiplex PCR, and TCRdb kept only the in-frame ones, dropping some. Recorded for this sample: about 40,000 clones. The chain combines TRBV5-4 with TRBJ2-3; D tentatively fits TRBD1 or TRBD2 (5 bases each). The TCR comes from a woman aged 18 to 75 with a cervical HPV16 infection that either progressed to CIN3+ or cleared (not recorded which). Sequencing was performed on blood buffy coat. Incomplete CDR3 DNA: TGTGCCAGCAGCTTACGAGGGGGCACAGATACG. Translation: CASSLRGGTDT. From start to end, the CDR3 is CASSLRGGTDTQYF.